The clone carrying this T cell receptor beta chain occurred a few times. The sample originates from a study of blood T cell repertoires in COVID-19. Study details: Collection of acute and convalescent COVID-19 samples took place in the United States, Italy and Spain. From T cells, B-cell-depleted T cells, or PBMCs came the material, which was cDNA or gDNA.

Germline assignment: CDR1 SGHNT and CDR2 YENEEA. CDR3 length equals 14 residues. The V end was cut by 5 bases, the J end by 3 bases, with 13 bases between. Measured with immunoSEQ multiplex PCR; TCRdb has only the in-frame clones, and not every one. The repertoire holds over 150,000 clones, over 70% seen once, with approximately 2.6% in the top ten. The V call is TRBV11-3, the J call TRBJ1-1, with D possibly TRBD1 on 5 matching bases. The sample comprised peripheral blood. This receptor was identified in a man in his 70s with acute or convalescent COVID-19. CDR3 protein: CASSHEQDYTEAFF. The CDR3 nucleotides are TGTGCCAGCAGCCATGAACAGGATTACACTGAAGCTTTCTTT.